This TCR beta chain was profiled in a study of shared clonotypes between healthy human individuals. The V end lost 4 bases, the J end lost 0 bases, and 18 bases lay between the germline ends. The CDR3 totals 18 residues. Germline loops: CDR1 SGHTA, CDR2 FQGTGA. Only in-frame clones appear in the TCRdb table, and some are missing; sequencing was by immunoSEQ multiplex PCR. The repertoire includes 2 million to 3 million clones, approximately 93% of them detected once, and 0.36% sits in the top ten. Sequencing used naive CD4+ T cells from PBMCs. The subset denotes: CD45RA+ positively selected. The clonotype was recovered from a man aged 18 to 29 in good health. Some clones in this sample may be carry-over from other donors' samples. The V call is TRBV7-3, the J call TRBJ2-2; D may be TRBD1 (6 bases). CDR3 protein: CASSSRIGQTSNTGELFF. CDR3 DNA sequence: TGTGCCAGCAGCTCGAGAATCGGACAGACCTCGAACACCGGGGAGCTGTTTTTT.